These 20 T cell receptor beta chains were all obtained from the same sample, sequenced in a study of blood T cell repertoires in COVID-19 (dated by TCRdb to 2019 to 2021). The receptor library was made with the immunoSEQ multiplex PCR assay. TCRdb took over this immuneACCESS table, retaining in-frame rearrangements with V and J assigned. Such tables are incomplete; in checked studies, under half of the missing clones stem from an unresolved V gene, and the remainder is unexplained. This sample lists some 350,000 clones; around 91% were detected once. Less than 3.5% of the sample lies in the top ten. Sequenced: peripheral blood. The receptors were gathered from a woman younger than 35 who had recovered from COVID-19.

The chain is built from TRBV4-1 and TRBJ1-1; possibly TRBD1 for D (5 bases). V lost 7 bases, J lost 4 bases, and 22 bases lay in between. The germline V gene encodes CDR1 MGHRA and CDR2 YSYEKL. The CDR3 sequence is 16 residues long. CDR3 sequence (DNA): TGCGCCAGCAAGGATCGAATAACGGGGGGAGTCACTGAAGCTTTCTTT. It encodes CASKDRITGGVTEAFF.

The gene calls are TRBV11-3 and TRBJ2-1; 8 nucleotides align to TRBD1. The CDR3 contains 17 residues. V lost 5 bases to trimming and J lost 1 base; unmatched junction nucleotides: 10. Germline loops: CDR1 SGHNT, CDR2 YENEEA. CDR3 nucleotides: TGTGCCAGCAGCAGAGACTGGGGACAGGTTTCCTACAATGAGCAGTTCTTC. Translation: CASSRDWGQVSYNEQFF.

The rearrangement joins TRBV11-2 to TRBJ1-6; 7 bases fit TRBD1. Germline CDR1 reads SGHAT; CDR2 reads FQNNGV. The ends lost 5 bases at V and 4 bases at J; junction bases unmatched: 5. CDR3 length: 15 residues. The CDR3 coding sequence is TGTGCCAGCAGCCAAAGGGACAGATATAATTCACCCCTCCACTTT. Translated, it gives CASSQRDRYNSPLHF.

This clone was detected once. The sample holds other DNA sequences that translate to the same CDR3. The J gene is TRBJ1-3, the V gene TRBV5-6, with a tentative D call TRBD1 (6 bases). V lost 2 bases, J lost 1 base, and 10 bases lay in between. This CDR3 has 15 amino acids. Germline CDR1 reads SGHDT; CDR2 reads YYEEEE. This CDR3 is CASSLRGGSGNTIYF. The CDR3 nucleotides are TGTGCCAGCAGCTTACGAGGGGGATCTGGAAACACCATATATTTT.

In DNA form, the CDR3 reads TGTGCCAGCAGCTTAGAACAGTTTAATGAAAAACTGTTTTTT. Translating it yields CASSLEQFNEKLFF. The gene calls are TRBV7-9 and TRBJ1-4; no reliable D call. The length of the CDR3 is 14 residues. The germline CDR1 and CDR2 sequences are SEHNR and FQNEAQ (reference sequence). V was shortened by 1 base and J by 4 bases, with 7 bases between the two germline ends.

The rearrangement links TRBV25-1 to TRBJ1-4; weak D call: TRBD1 (5 bases). Germline V gene lookup returns CDR1 MGHDK and CDR2 SYGVNS. There are 14 residues in the CDR3. V lost 3 bases, J lost 8 bases, and 13 bases lay in between. The CDR3 sequence: CASSDWGGKEKLFF. The CDR3 DNA reads as TGTGCCAGCAGTGACTGGGGGGGAAAGGAAAAACTGTTTTTT.

The chain has TRBV6-4 and TRBJ2-3; 11 bases fit TRBD2. The CDR3 is 15 residues long. The germline V gene encodes CDR1 MRHNA and CDR2 SNTAGT. V was pared by 0 bases and J by 4 bases, with 0 bases of the junction left unmatched. Written as DNA, the CDR3 is TGTGCCAGCAGTGACTCACTAGCGGGAGCAGATACGCAGTATTTT. It is translated as CASSDSLAGADTQYF.

J is TRBJ1-1 and V is TRBV11-3, with a possible D match to TRBD1 (5 bases). Germline V gene sequence: CDR1 SGHNT, CDR2 YENEEA. Between the trimmed V and J ends, which lost 1 base and 1 base, there was a span of 10 bases. CDR3 length: 15 amino acids. Written as DNA, the CDR3 is TGTGCCAGCAGCTTAGTTACAGGCCGGAACACTGAAGCTTTCTTT. Protein: CASSLVTGRNTEAFF. The variable domain in full, with the rest retrieved from reference TRBV11-3 and TRBJ1-1, is EAGVVQSPRYKIIEKKQPVAFWCNPISGHNTLYWYLQNLGQGPELLIRYENEEAVDDSQLPKDRFSAERLKGVDSTLKIQPAELGDSAVYLCASSLVTGRNTEAFFGQGTRLTVV.

The sample holds one count of this clone. The chain uses TRBV7-8 and TRBJ2-3; D possibly corresponds to TRBD1 (5 bases). CDR3 length: 14 amino acids. Trimming stripped 5 bases from V and 3 bases from J, with 12 bases between. Germline CDR1 and CDR2: SGHVS and FQNEAQ. The CDR3 sequence: CASSPQGRTDTQYF. CDR3 DNA: TGTGCCAGCAGCCCCCAGGGAAGGACAGATACGCAGTATTTT. The full variable domain, completed using reference TRBV7-8 and TRBJ2-3, is GAGVSQSPRYKVAKRGQDVALRCDPISGHVSLFWYQQALGQGPEFLTYFQNEAQLDKSGLPSDRFFAERPEGSVSTLKIQRTQQEDSAVYLCASSPQGRTDTQYFGPGTRLTVL.

The gene calls are TRBV21-1 and TRBJ2-5; TRBD1 is taken as the D call from the table, unchecked against the DNA. TRBV21-1 is flagged as a pseudogene. The CDR3 runs 15 residues. CDR3 amino acids: CASSSPRGAQETQYF. DNA for the CDR3: TGTGCCAGCAGCTCCCCCAGGGGGGCCCAAGAGACCCAGTACTTC.

The chain joins TRBV5-1 to TRBJ2-3; TRBD2 might be the D (6 bases). V was cut by 4 bases and J by 4 bases, with 19 bases left in between. CDR3 length equals 16 residues. The germline gives CDR1 SGHRS, CDR2 YFSETQ. DNA of the CDR3: TGCGCCAGCAGCACCGGGGCAGGAGGGCCGGCAGATACGCAGTATTTT. This translates into CASSTGAGGPADTQYF. Based on the CDR3 plus reference TRBV5-1 and TRBJ2-3, the full variable domain is KAGVTQTPRYLIKTRGQQVTLSCSPISGHRSVSWYQQTPGQGLQFLFEYFSETQRNKGNFPGRFSGRQFSNSRSEMNVSTLELGDSALYLCASSTGAGGPADTQYFGPGTRLTVL.

This clone was detected once. The chain uses TRBV7-4 and TRBJ2-1, with 15 bases that match TRBD2. The CDR3 runs to 16 residues. J was trimmed by 9 bases and V by 5 bases; bases with no gene match: 8. CDR1 is SGHVT and CDR2 is SQSDAQ in the germline V gene. In DNA, the CDR3 is TGTGCCAGCAGCCCGGGACTAGCGGGAGGATCGGGTGAGCAGTTCTTC. Translating gives CASSPGLAGGSGEQFF.

The table lists this clone with a count of one. In DNA form, the CDR3 reads TGCAGCGTTTCCGGGGCGCGGGGTTACAATGAGCAGTTCTTC. Protein: CSVSGARGYNEQFF. The chain combines TRBV29-1 with TRBJ2-1, with D perhaps matching TRBD2 (6 bases). Trimming shortened V by 5 bases and J by 4 bases, and 15 bases separated the two germline ends. Germline-derived CDR1 and CDR2 are SQVTM and ANQGSEA. The CDR3 spans 14 residues.

The chain employs TRBV9 and TRBJ2-2; TRBD1 matches 7 bases. Germline lookup yields CDR1 SGDLS and CDR2 YYNGEE. CDR3 length equals 16 residues. Trimming cost V 0 bases and J 0 bases; bases outside gene matches: 2. In DNA, the CDR3 is TGTGCCAGCAGCGTAGGACAGGGTGCGAACACCGGGGAGCTGTTTTTT. As protein: CASSVGQGANTGELFF.

The chain combines TRBV5-5 with TRBJ2-3; D unresolved. Trimming stripped 6 bases from V and 3 bases from J, with 17 bases between. The germline CDR1 and CDR2 sequences are SGHKS and YYEKEE (reference sequence). The length of the CDR3 is 15 residues. The chain's CDR3 is CASNPPLLQTDTQYF. The CDR3 DNA reads TGTGCCAGCAACCCGCCCCTTCTCCAGACAGATACGCAGTATTTT.

This chain joins TRBV18 and TRBJ2-7; D remains ambiguous. The ends were cut back, 3 bases at V and 0 bases at J, with 3 bases in the middle. CDR1 KGHSH and CDR2 LQKENI come from the germline V gene. The CDR3 runs to 12 residues. The CDR3 region has the DNA TGTGCCAGCTCACCGAGCTCCTACGAGCAGTACGTC. Its translation is CASSPSSYEQYV.

The gene calls are TRBV7-2 and TRBJ2-3; the match to TRBD2 covers 13 bases. This CDR3 comprises 16 residues. Germline CDR1 reads SGHTA; CDR2 reads FQGNSA. Losses at the gene ends were 5 bases for V and 5 bases for J; bases not matched to a gene: 7. This CDR3 is CASSPGLAGEIDTQYF. In DNA form, the CDR3 reads TGTGCCAGCAGCCCAGGACTAGCGGGAGAAATAGATACGCAGTATTTT.

J is TRBJ1-1 and V is TRBV7-9; D is uncertain. CDR3 length equals 15 residues. Germline CDR1 SEHNR, CDR2 FQNEAQ (reference sequence). Trimming removed 0 bases from V and 0 bases from J, with 8 bases in between. The CDR3 nucleotides read TGTGCCAGCAGCTTAGCGGGCAGAATGAACACTGAAGCTTTCTTT. Encoded protein: CASSLAGRMNTEAFF.

The CDR3: CASSQRTSGNNEQFF. CDR3 nucleotide sequence: TGTGCCAGCAGCCAACGGACTAGCGGGAACAATGAGCAGTTCTTC. The V and J genes are TRBV7-2 and TRBJ2-1; 12 bases fit TRBD2. This CDR3 comprises 15 residues. J lost 5 bases, V lost 5 bases, and 4 bases had no gene match. Germline V gene lookup returns CDR1 SGHTA and CDR2 FQGNSA.

The rearrangement uses TRBV5-4 and TRBJ1-4, with TRBD1 as a possible D gene (6 bases). Trimming shortened V by 4 bases and J by 7 bases, and 17 bases separated the two germline ends. The CDR3 length is 15 residues. Germline loops: CDR1 SGHNT, CDR2 YYREEE (reference sequence). Here the CDR3 DNA reads TGTGCCAGCAGCCCGGGGGGCGGGAGGAGTGAAAAACTGTTTTTT. This gives the protein CASSPGGGRSEKLFF.